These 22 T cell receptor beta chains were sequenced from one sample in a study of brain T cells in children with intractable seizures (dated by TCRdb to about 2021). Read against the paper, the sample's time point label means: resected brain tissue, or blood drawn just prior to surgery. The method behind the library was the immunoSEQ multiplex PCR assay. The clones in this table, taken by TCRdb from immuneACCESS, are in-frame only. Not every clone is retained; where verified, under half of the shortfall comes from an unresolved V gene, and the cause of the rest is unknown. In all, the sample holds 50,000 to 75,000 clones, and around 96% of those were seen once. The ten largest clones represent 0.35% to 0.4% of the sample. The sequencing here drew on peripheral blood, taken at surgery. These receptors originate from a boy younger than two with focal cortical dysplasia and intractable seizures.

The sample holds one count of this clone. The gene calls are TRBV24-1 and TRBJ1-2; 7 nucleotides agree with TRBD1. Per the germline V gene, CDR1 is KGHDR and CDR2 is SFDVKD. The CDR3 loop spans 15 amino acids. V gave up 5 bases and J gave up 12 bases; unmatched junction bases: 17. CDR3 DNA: TGTGCCACCAGTGTCGCAGGGGGAAGGGCGGAGGGCCACACCTTC. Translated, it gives CATSVAGGRAEGHTF.

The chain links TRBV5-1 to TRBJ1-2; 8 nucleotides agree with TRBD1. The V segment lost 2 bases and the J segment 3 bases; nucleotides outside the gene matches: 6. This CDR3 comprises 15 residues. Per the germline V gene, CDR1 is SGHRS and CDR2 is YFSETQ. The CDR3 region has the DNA TGCGCCAGCAGCTTAGGACAGGGAGTGGACTATGGCTACACCTTC. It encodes CASSLGQGVDYGYTF.

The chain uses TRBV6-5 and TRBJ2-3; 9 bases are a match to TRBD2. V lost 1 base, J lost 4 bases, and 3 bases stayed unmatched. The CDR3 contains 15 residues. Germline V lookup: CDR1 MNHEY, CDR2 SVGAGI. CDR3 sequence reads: CASSYFAGGPDTQYF. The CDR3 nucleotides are TGTGCCAGCAGTTACTTCGCGGGAGGGCCAGATACGCAGTATTTT.

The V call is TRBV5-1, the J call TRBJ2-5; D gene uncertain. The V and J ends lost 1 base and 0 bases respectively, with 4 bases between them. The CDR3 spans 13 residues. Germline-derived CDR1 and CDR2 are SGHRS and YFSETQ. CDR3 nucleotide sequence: TGCGCCAGCAGCTTGAGGAACCAAGAGACCCAGTACTTC. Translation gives CASSLRNQETQYF.

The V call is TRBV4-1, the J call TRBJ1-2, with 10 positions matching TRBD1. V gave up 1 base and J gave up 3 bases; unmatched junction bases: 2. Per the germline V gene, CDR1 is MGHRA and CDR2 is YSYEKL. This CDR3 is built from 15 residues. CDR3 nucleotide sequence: TGCGCCAGCAGCCAAGGGGGACAGGGGTACTATGGCTACACCTTC. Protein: CASSQGGQGYYGYTF.

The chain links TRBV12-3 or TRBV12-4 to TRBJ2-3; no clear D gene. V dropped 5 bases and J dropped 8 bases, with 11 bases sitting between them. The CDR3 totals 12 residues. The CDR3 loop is CASSTSGGTQYF. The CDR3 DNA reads TGTGCCAGCAGTACCTCGGGCGGTACGCAGTATTTT.

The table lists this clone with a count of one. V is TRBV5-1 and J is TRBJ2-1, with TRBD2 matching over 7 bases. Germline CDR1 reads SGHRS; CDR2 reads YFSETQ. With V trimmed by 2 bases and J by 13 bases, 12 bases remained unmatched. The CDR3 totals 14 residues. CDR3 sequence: CASSLAPGTTEQFF. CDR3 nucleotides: TGCGCCAGCAGCTTAGCCCCTGGGACTACTGAACAGTTCTTC.

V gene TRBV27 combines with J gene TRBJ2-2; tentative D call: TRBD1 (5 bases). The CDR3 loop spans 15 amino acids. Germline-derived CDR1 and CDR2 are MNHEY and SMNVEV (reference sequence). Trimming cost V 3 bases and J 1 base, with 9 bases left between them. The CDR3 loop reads CASSFIRENTGELFF. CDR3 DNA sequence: TGTGCCAGCAGTTTTATCAGGGAGAACACCGGGGAGCTGTTTTTT.

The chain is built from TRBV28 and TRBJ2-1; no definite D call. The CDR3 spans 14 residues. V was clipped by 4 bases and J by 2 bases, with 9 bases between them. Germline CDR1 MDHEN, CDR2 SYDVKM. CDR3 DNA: TGTGCCAGCAGTTCGGGCGAGACCTACAATGAGCAGTTCTTC. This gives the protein CASSSGETYNEQFF.

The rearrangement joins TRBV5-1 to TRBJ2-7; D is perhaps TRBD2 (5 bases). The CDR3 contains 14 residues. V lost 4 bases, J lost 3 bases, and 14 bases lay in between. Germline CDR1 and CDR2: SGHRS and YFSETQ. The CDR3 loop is CASSTSPGVYEQYF. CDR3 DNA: TGCGCCAGCAGCACGAGCCCCGGGGTCTACGAGCAGTACTTC.

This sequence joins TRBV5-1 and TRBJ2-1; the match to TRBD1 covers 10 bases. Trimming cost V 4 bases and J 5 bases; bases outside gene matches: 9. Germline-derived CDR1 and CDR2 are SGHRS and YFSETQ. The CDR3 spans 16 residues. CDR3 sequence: CASSPDRGSVNNEQFF. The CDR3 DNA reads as TGCGCCAGCAGCCCGGACAGGGGGAGCGTGAACAATGAGCAGTTCTTC.

The CDR3 here is CASSWPDHEQFF. CDR3 nucleotide sequence: TGCGCCAGCAGCTGGCCGGACCATGAGCAGTTCTTC. The gene calls are TRBV5-1 and TRBJ2-1; no firm D call. Trimming pared 3 bases from V and 8 bases from J, leaving 9 bases between. This CDR3 region has 12 residues. In germline, CDR1 is SGHRS, CDR2 YFSETQ.

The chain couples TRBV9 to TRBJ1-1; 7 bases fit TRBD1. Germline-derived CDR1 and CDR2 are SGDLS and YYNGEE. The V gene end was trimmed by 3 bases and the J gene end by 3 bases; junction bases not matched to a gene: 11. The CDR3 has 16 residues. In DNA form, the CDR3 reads TGTGCCAGCAGCGGAGGGGGACAGTTAGGGGACACTGAAGCTTTCTTT. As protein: CASSGGGQLGDTEAFF.

CDR3 in amino acids: CASSLEPGLIQYF. DNA of the CDR3: TGTGCCAGCAGCTTGGAGCCGGGACTAATCCAGTACTTC. The chain recombines TRBV5-5 with TRBJ2-7; 7 bases fit TRBD2. This CDR3 is built from 13 residues. CDR1 SGHKS and CDR2 YYEKEE come from the germline V gene (reference sequence). V gave up 0 bases and J gave up 10 bases; unmatched junction bases: 7.

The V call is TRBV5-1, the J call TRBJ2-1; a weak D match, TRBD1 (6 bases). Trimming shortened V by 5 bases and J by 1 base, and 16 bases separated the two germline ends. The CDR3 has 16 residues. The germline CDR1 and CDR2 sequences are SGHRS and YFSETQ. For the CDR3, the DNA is TGCGCCAGCAGTCCAACCGGGACATCGTCCTACAATGAGCAGTTCTTC. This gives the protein CASSPTGTSSYNEQFF.

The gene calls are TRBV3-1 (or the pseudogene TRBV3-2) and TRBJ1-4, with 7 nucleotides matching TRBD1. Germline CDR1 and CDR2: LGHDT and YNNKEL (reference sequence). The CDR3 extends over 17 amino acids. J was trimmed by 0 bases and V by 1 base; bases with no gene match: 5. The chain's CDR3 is CASSQAPGGTTNEKLFF. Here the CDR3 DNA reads TGTGCCAGCAGCCAAGCCCCAGGGGGTACAACTAATGAAAAACTGTTTTTT.

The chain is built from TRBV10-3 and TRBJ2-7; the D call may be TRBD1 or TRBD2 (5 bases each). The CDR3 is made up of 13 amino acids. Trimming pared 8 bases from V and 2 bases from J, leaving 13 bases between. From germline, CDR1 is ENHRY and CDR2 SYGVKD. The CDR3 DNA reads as TGTGCCATCGGGGGTCTACAACCCTACGAGCAGTACTTC. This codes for CAIGGLQPYEQYF.

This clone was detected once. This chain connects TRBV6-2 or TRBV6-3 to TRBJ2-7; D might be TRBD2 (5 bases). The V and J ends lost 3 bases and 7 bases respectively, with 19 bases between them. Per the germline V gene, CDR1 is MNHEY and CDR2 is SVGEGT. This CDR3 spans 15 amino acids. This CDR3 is CASSYGLLGLWEQYF. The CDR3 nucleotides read TGTGCCAGCAGTTATGGACTCCTGGGCTTGTGGGAGCAGTACTTC.

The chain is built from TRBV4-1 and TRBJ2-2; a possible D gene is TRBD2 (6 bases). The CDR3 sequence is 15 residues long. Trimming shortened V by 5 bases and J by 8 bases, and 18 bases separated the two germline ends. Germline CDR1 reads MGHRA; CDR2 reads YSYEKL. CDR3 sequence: CASSDLAEKAGELFF. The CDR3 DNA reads TGCGCCAGCAGCGATTTAGCGGAGAAAGCGGGGGAGCTGTTTTTT.

The CDR3 sequence: CASSVLAGGPSEQYF. The CDR3 coding sequence is TGTGCCAGCAGCGTCTTAGCGGGAGGGCCGAGCGAGCAGTACTTC. This rearrangement joins TRBV9 to TRBJ2-7, with 11 bases identical to TRBD2. V dropped 2 bases and J dropped 6; count of bases not matched to a gene: 7. Germline lookup yields CDR1 SGDLS and CDR2 YYNGEE. The CDR3 totals 15 residues.

DNA for the CDR3: TGCAGCGTCCAGGAGGGCAGGGATAATCAGCCCCAGCATTTT. This sequence encodes CSVQEGRDNQPQHF. The chain is built from TRBV29-1 and TRBJ1-5, with a possible D match to TRBD1 (5 bases). The germline V gene has CDR1 SQVTM and CDR2 ANQGSEA. Trimming took off 6 bases at V and 4 bases at J, with 16 bases between the two ends. This CDR3 is 14 amino acids long.

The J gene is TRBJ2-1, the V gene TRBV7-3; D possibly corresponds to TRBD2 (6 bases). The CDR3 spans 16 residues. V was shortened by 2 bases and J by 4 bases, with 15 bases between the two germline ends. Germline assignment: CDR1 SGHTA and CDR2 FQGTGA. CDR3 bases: TGTGCCAGCAGCTTATCGTCGGGAGCGGGTTACAATGAGCAGTTCTTC. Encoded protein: CASSLSSGAGYNEQFF. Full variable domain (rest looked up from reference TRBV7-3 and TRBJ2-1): GAGVSQTPSNKVTEKGKYVELRCDPISGHTALYWYRQSLGQGPEFLIYFQGTGAADDSGLPNDRFFAVRPEGSVSTLKIQRTERGDSAVYLCASSLSSGAGYNEQFFGPGTRLTVL.